Below are 26 T cell receptor beta chains sequenced from a single sample in a study of early T cells in non-severe SARS-CoV-2 infection. TCRdb recomputed calls from the 5' RACE reads with MiXCR, one row per CDR3 protein. The repertoire holds around 63,000 distinct CDR3 sequences, with more than 8.5% as singletons. Sequencing used whole blood, obtained at baseline. These receptors all come from an adult who was a healthcare worker with PCR-confirmed SARS-CoV-2 infection or an uninfected control (not recorded which).

The chain uses TRBV9 and TRBJ1-3; D uncertain. The CDR3 loop spans 14 amino acids. CDR1 SGDLS and CDR2 YYNGEE come from the germline V gene. V lost 3 bases and J 0 bases, leaving 7 bases between the germline ends. CDR3 loop: CASSGQSSGNTIYF. In DNA, the CDR3 is TGTGCCAGCAGCGGACAATCCTCTGGAAACACCATATATTTT.

This clonotype showed up just a few times. V and J are TRBV12-3 or TRBV12-4 and TRBJ1-6; D gene ambiguous. V shed 6 bases and J shed 0 bases, with 15 bases lying between them. The CDR3 has 17 residues. CDR3 protein: CASSPRAGFSYNSPLHF. The CDR3 bases are TGTGCCAGCAGCCCCCGGGCAGGATTCTCCTATAATTCACCCCTCCACTTT.

This clonotype appeared many times. J is TRBJ2-2 and V is TRBV4-3; TRBD2 matches 13 bases. The CDR3 has 20 residues. CDR1 LGHNA and CDR2 YSLEER come from the germline V gene. V lost 0 bases, J lost 5 bases, and 12 bases stayed unmatched. The CDR3 region has the DNA TGCGCCAGCAGCCAAGAAGTCCAACTAGCGGGAGGGCCAGGTACCGGGGAGCTGTTTTTT. It is translated as CASSQEVQLAGGPGTGELFF.

This clonotype has only a few counts. This chain's CDR3 is CASSQQPNQPQHF. DNA of the CDR3: TGTGCCAGCAGCCAGCAGCCAAATCAGCCCCAGCATTTT. The chain has TRBV3-1 and TRBJ1-5; D uncertain. This CDR3 is 13 amino acids long. Trimming pared 3 bases from V and 4 bases from J, leaving 7 bases between. The germline V gene has CDR1 LGHDT and CDR2 YNNKEL (reference sequence).

This clonotype was observed at least ten times. J is TRBJ2-5 and V is TRBV20-1; D may correspond to TRBD1 or TRBD2 (5 bases each). CDR3 size: 15 residues. Germline V CDR1 and CDR2: DFQATT, SNEGSKA (reference sequence). Trimming removed 4 bases at V and 2 bases at J, with 17 bases between. The CDR3 region is CSATLLPGRQETQYF. Written as DNA, the CDR3 is TGCAGTGCTACGTTATTACCGGGACGGCAAGAGACCCAGTACTTC.

This clonotype showed up just a few times. The genes are TRBV12-3 or TRBV12-4 and TRBJ1-5; no reliable D call. The CDR3 runs to 12 residues. Trimming pared 3 bases from V and 9 bases from J, leaving 9 bases between. CDR3: CASSLGQRPQHF. The CDR3 DNA follows: TGTGCCAGCAGTTTGGGCCAGAGGCCCCAGCATTTT.

The J gene is TRBJ2-3, the V gene TRBV6-2 or TRBV6-3, with 9 nucleotides matching TRBD1. This CDR3 spans 17 amino acids. Germline CDR1 reads MNHEY; CDR2 reads SVGEGT. Trimming took 6 bases from V and 2 from J; bases not matched to a gene: 12. The CDR3 DNA is TGTGCCAGCAGGAGCGTGATCCGGGACAGGGTCACAGATACGCAGTATTTT. Translation gives CASRSVIRDRVTDTQYF.

The chain is built from TRBV2 and TRBJ1-5; D unclear. This CDR3 is built from 13 residues. Germline V lookup: CDR1 SNHLY, CDR2 FYNNEI. The ends were cut back, 6 bases at V and 9 bases at J, with 15 bases in the middle. The chain's CDR3 is CASSDRFSSPQHF. The DNA of the CDR3 is TGTGCCAGCAGCGACCGCTTTTCTTCGCCCCAGCATTTT.

This clonotype has more than one count but fewer than ten. The chain has TRBV7-2 and TRBJ1-2; D is unclear. This CDR3 comprises 12 residues. Germline assignment: CDR1 SGHTA and CDR2 FQGNSA. V shed 3 bases and J shed 4 bases, with 6 bases lying between them. CDR3 nucleotide sequence: TGTGCCAGCAGCTTGACTCCCTATGGCTACACCTTC. This gives the protein CASSLTPYGYTF.

The gene calls are TRBV5-1 and TRBJ2-4; D might be TRBD2 (7 bases). The germline V and J ends were trimmed by 0 bases and 6 bases, with 10 bases remaining between them. The germline V gene encodes CDR1 SGHRS and CDR2 YFSETQ. The CDR3 has 14 residues. The CDR3 reads CASSLEAGANIQYF. For the CDR3, the DNA is TGCGCCAGCAGCTTGGAGGCGGGGGCAAACATTCAGTACTTC. Full variable domain (remainder filled in from reference TRBV5-1 and TRBJ2-4): KAGVTQTPRYLIKTRGQQVTLSCSPISGHRSVSWYQQTPGQGLQFLFEYFSETQRNKGNFPGRFSGRQFSNSRSEMNVSTLELGDSALYLCASSLEAGANIQYFGAGTRLSVL.

This clonotype was seen more than once but under ten times. The chain recombines TRBV7-2 with TRBJ1-4; the D is unclear. CDR1 SGHTA and CDR2 FQGNSA come from the germline V gene. The CDR3 is 15 residues long. V was cut by 1 base and J by 4 bases, with 10 bases left in between. The CDR3 region is CASSLVVAFNEKLFF. CDR3 nucleotides: TGTGCCAGCAGCTTAGTAGTAGCATTTAATGAAAAACTGTTTTTT.

This clonotype appeared many times. This sequence joins TRBV2 and TRBJ1-5; D perhaps matches TRBD1 (5 bases). The CDR3 totals 13 residues. Germline V lookup: CDR1 SNHLY, CDR2 FYNNEI. Trimming took 6 bases from V and 4 from J, leaving 10 bases between them. CDR3 nucleotide sequence: TGTGCCAGCAGCCCCCGGGGGAATCAGCCCCAGCATTTT. Translating it yields CASSPRGNQPQHF.

This clonotype was observed many times. V is TRBV6-6 and J is TRBJ2-1; D is perhaps TRBD1 (6 bases). Trimming removed 6 bases at V and 6 bases at J, with 15 bases between. This CDR3 has 14 residues. Germline V CDR1 and CDR2: MNHNY, SVGAGI (reference sequence). This chain's CDR3 is CASSLRGTVNEQFF. CDR3 DNA: TGTGCCAGCAGCCTCAGGGGTACCGTCAATGAGCAGTTCTTC.

This clonotype has a count of ten or more. The chain links TRBV20-1 to TRBJ1-1; D is unresolved. Per the germline V gene, CDR1 is DFQATT and CDR2 is SNEGSKA (reference sequence). This CDR3 region has 13 residues. With 2 bases removed from V and 0 bases from J, the gap between germline ends came to 7 bases. CDR3 sequence (DNA): TGCAGTGCTAGAAAAGAGGTGAACACTGAAGCTTTCTTT. The encoded protein is CSARKEVNTEAFF.

Many counts were recorded for this clonotype. The chain combines TRBV29-1 with TRBJ2-3, with 9 positions matching TRBD2. Germline-derived CDR1 and CDR2 are SQVTM and ANQGSEA. Losses at the gene ends were 3 bases for V and 15 bases for J; bases not matched to a gene: 10. The CDR3 has 12 amino acids. For the CDR3, the DNA is TGCAGCGTTGAGAAAGGGACTAGCAGAAATTATTTT. Translation: CSVEKGTSRNYF.

The gene calls are TRBV9 and TRBJ2-2, with D perhaps matching TRBD1 (5 bases). V was pared by 4 bases and J by 0 bases, with 19 bases between. CDR1 is SGDLS, CDR2 YYNGEE, per germline. The CDR3 has 18 residues. This CDR3 reads CASSLGVSPNTNTGELFF. The CDR3 DNA reads TGTGCCAGCAGCTTAGGGGTCTCGCCTAATACGAACACCGGGGAGCTGTTTTTT.

This clonotype has a handful of counts. The rearrangement joins TRBV29-1 to TRBJ2-1, with 7 bases aligning to TRBD2. J gave up 9 bases and V 1 base, and 9 bases lay outside the gene matches. Germline assignment: CDR1 SQVTM and CDR2 ANQGSEA. CDR3 length: 14 amino acids. DNA of the CDR3: TGCAGCGTTGAAGGCGGGAGACGTACCATTGAGCAGTTCTTC. The encoded protein is CSVEGGRRTIEQFF.

This clonotype was found a few times. The chain links TRBV29-1 to TRBJ2-3; D is possibly TRBD1 (6 bases). CDR1 is SQVTM, CDR2 ANQGSEA, per germline. V dropped 2 bases and J dropped 7 bases, with 13 bases sitting between them. This CDR3 has 13 amino acids. CDR3 bases: TGCAGCGTTGAAAGTTTGAGGGGGAATACGCAGTATTTT. It is translated as CSVESLRGNTQYF.

The chain carries TRBV5-4 and TRBJ1-2; 7 bases fit TRBD1. The CDR3 spans 17 residues. V lost 0 bases and J lost 6; bases outside the gene matches: 14. Germline CDR1 and CDR2: SGHNT and YYREEE (reference sequence). CDR3 in DNA: TGTGCCAGCAGCTTGGATGGCCGGGTACAGGGGACTGATGGCTACACCTTC. Its protein product is CASSLDGRVQGTDGYTF.

The chain employs TRBV29-1 and TRBJ1-2; D gene unclear. Germline V gives CDR1 SQVTM, CDR2 ANQGSEA. The CDR3 consists of 14 residues. The V gene lost 1 base and the J gene lost 0 bases, with 9 bases spanning the gap. This chain's CDR3 is CSVEVSAPNYGYTF. The CDR3 DNA follows: TGCAGCGTTGAAGTCTCTGCCCCTAACTATGGCTACACCTTC.

This clonotype was recorded many times. The chain carries TRBV5-1 and TRBJ2-5; D gene uncertain. The CDR3 runs to 13 residues. Trimming took off 4 bases at V and 3 bases at J, with 10 bases between the two ends. Germline-derived CDR1 and CDR2 are SGHRS and YFSETQ. This chain's CDR3 is CASSGPAEETQYF. CDR3 nucleotides: TGCGCCAGCAGCGGTCCAGCAGAAGAGACCCAGTACTTC. The whole variable domain, filled in from reference TRBV5-1 and TRBJ2-5, reads KAGVTQTPRYLIKTRGQQVTLSCSPISGHRSVSWYQQTPGQGLQFLFEYFSETQRNKGNFPGRFSGRQFSNSRSEMNVSTLELGDSALYLCASSGPAEETQYFGPGTRLLVL.

The chain carries TRBV12-3 or TRBV12-4 and TRBJ2-7, with a tentative D call TRBD1 (6 bases). V was shortened by 3 bases and J by 5 bases, with 14 bases between the two germline ends. The CDR3 has 14 residues. The CDR3 loop reads CASSFSGVRNEQYF. CDR3 sequence (DNA): TGTGCCAGCAGTTTTTCAGGGGTACGTAACGAGCAGTACTTC.

The rearrangement joins TRBV18 to TRBJ2-3; the D is unclear. Trimming stripped 3 bases from V and 0 bases from J, with 10 bases between. CDR3 length equals 15 residues. Germline V gene sequence: CDR1 KGHSH, CDR2 LQKENI. This CDR3 reads CASSPTLISTDTQYF. The CDR3 nucleotides are TGTGCCAGCTCACCGACCCTGATAAGCACAGATACGCAGTATTTT.

In its sample, this clonotype was seen a few times. The chain recombines TRBV29-1 with TRBJ2-2, with 10 positions matching TRBD1. J gave up 2 bases and V 8 bases, and 8 bases lay outside the gene matches. The germline CDR1 and CDR2 sequences are SQVTM and ANQGSEA. This CDR3 region has 15 residues. The CDR3 sequence: CSTYRDRGNTGELFF. The CDR3 region has the DNA TGCAGCACTTACCGGGACAGGGGTAACACCGGGGAGCTGTTTTTT.

As for this clonotype: This may come from a read error, since a much larger clone is one base off. V usage is TRBV7-9 and J usage is TRBJ2-1; possible D gene TRBD2, 5 bases. The germline V and J ends were trimmed by 2 bases and 10 bases, with 9 bases remaining between them. Per germline, CDR1 SEHNR and CDR2 FQNEAQ (reference sequence). The CDR3 covers 12 residues. The CDR3 DNA reads TGTGCCAGCAGCTTATCATGCGGGGAGCAGTTCTTC. Translating it yields CASSLSCGEQFF.

This clonotype occurred many times. V gene TRBV10-3 combines with J gene TRBJ2-7; no firm D call. This CDR3 is 14 amino acids long. The germline V and J ends were trimmed by 2 bases and 2 bases, with 10 bases remaining between them. The germline CDR1 and CDR2 sequences are ENHRY and SYGVKD. CDR3 in DNA: TGTGCCATCAGTGAGGAAACCAGAACCTACGAGCAGTACTTC. Translation gives CAISEETRTYEQYF.